This TCR beta chain originates from a study of blood T cell repertoires in COVID-19. Study summary: From the United States, Italy and Spain came samples of acute and convalescent COVID-19. Sample material is recorded as cDNA or gDNA derived from T cells, B-cell-depleted T cells, or PBMCs.

In this sample, this clone turned up once. After removal of 4 bases from V and 0 bases from J, the junction contained 9 bases not matched to a gene. The CDR3 is 19 amino acids. Germline assignment: CDR1 SGHNT and CDR2 YYREEE (reference sequence). Under the authors' procedure: Amplification with reference gene primers provided the estimates of nucleated cell counts. Sequencing was performed with immunoSEQ multiplex PCR; in TCRdb, only in-frame clones are kept and a portion is missing. V, J and clone size were drawn from that table, and D and trimming were deduced from the DNA. The sample lists a few hundred thousand clones, more than 75% occurring once.

The chain uses TRBV5-4 and TRBJ1-6; TRBD1 agrees at 11 bases. The sequencing sample was made of peripheral blood. This sequence was found in a woman in her forties or fifties with active or convalescent COVID-19. The CDR3 sequence: CASSVGPGTGGSYNSPLHF. The CDR3 nucleotides read TGTGCCAGCAGCGTGGGTCCCGGGACAGGGGGCTCCTATAATTCACCCCTCCACTTT.